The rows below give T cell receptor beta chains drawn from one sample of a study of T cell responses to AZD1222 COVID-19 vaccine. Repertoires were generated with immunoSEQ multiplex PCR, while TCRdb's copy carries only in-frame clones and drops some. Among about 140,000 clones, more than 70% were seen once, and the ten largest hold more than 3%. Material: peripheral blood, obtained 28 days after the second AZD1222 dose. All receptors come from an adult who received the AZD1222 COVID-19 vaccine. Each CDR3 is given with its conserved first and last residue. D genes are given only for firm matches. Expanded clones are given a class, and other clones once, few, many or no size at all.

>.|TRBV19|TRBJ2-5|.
CASSIWWGSQETQYF
TGTGCCAGTAGTATCTGGTGGGGGTCCCAAGAGACCCAGTACTTC
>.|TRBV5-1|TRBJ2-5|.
CASSLEQGPETQYF
TGCGCCAGCAGCTTGGAACAGGGACCGGAGACCCAGTACTTC
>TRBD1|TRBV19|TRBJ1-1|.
CASSIDTGGTEAFF
TGTGCCAGTAGTATAGACACAGGGGGAACTGAAGCTTTCTTT
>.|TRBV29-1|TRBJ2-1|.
CSVRPLAGWGEQFF
TGCAGCGTCCGCCCCCTAGCAGGCTGGGGGGAGCAGTTCTTC
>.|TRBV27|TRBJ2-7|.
CASSPRWEILQAYEQYF
TGTGCCAGCAGTCCTCGGTGGGAAATATTACAAGCCTACGAGCAGTACTTC
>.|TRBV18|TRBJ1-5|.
CASSPLNNQPQHF
TGTGCCAGCTCACCGCTAAACAATCAGCCCCAGCATTTT
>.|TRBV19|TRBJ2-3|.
CASSYRAMNQRIAQYF
TGTGCCAGTAGTTATAGAGCGATGAACCAGAGGATAGCGCAGTATTTT
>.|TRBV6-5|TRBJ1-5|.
CASGEYSNQPQHF
TGTGCCAGCGGGGAATATAGCAATCAGCCCCAGCATTTT
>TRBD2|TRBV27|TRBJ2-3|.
CATTRAGAPIDTQYF
TGTGCCACCACCCGAGCGGGGGCCCCGATAGATACGCAGTATTTT
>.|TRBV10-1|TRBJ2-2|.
CASSENTGELFF
TGCGCCAGCAGTGAGAACACCGGGGAGCTGTTTTTT
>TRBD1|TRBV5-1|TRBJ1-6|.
CASSDDPGGSGSPLHF
TGCGCCAGCAGCGATGATCCAGGGGGCTCAGGGTCACCCCTCCACTTT
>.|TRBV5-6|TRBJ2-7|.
CASSLGGPYEQYF
TGTGCCAGCAGCCTCGGAGGCCCCTACGAGCAGTACTTC
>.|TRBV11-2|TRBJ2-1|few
CASSRKDEQFF
TGTGCCAGCAGCAGGAAGGATGAGCAGTTCTTC
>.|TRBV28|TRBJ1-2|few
CASRTAGDYGYTF
TGTGCCAGCAGGACAGCCGGGGACTATGGCTACACCTTC
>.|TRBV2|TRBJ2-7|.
CASKEWGPYEQYF
TGTGCCAGCAAAGAATGGGGTCCCTACGAGCAGTACTTC
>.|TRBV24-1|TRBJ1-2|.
CATSDSRTDPIGGYTF
TGTGCCACCAGTGACTCCCGGACGGACCCGATTGGGGGCTACACCTTC
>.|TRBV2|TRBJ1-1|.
CASGSWERSEAFF
TGTGCCAGCGGCAGTTGGGAGAGGTCTGAAGCTTTCTTT
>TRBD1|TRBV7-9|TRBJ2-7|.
CASSYRQGTYEQYF
TGTGCCAGCAGCTACCGACAGGGCACCTACGAGCAGTACTTC
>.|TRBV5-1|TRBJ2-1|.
CASSERGNEQFF
TGCGCCAGCAGCGAAAGAGGGAATGAGCAGTTCTTC
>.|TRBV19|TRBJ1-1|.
CASSMLGKNTEAFF
TGTGCCAGTAGTATGTTAGGAAAGAACACTGAAGCTTTCTTT
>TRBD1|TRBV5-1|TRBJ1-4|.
CASSLDISGTGEKLFF
TGCGCCAGCAGCTTGGATATTTCAGGGACAGGCGAAAAACTGTTTTTT
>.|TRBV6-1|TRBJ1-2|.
CASSESPSGGYTF
TGTGCCAGCAGTGAATCCCCGAGTGGGGGCTACACCTTC
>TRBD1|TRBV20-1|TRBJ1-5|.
CSASPGQGSPQHF
TGCAGTGCTAGTCCGGGACAGGGTTCGCCCCAGCATTTT
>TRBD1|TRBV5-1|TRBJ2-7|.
CASSLVGTGSNEQYF
TGCGCCAGCAGCCTTGTGGGGACAGGGTCAAACGAGCAGTACTTC
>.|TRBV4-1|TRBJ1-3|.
CASSQLRTAGSGNTIYF
TGCGCCAGCAGCCAGTTACGGACGGCGGGCTCTGGAAACACCATATATTTT
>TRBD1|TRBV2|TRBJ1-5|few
CASGDRGTGKGQPQHF
TGTGCCAGTGGTGACCGTGGGACAGGGAAGGGTCAGCCCCAGCATTTT
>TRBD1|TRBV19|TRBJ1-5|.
CASSKGGTGVNQPQHF
TGTGCCAGTAGTAAGGGGGGGACAGGCGTAAATCAGCCCCAGCATTTT
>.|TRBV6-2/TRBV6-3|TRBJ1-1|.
CASSSRGGDTEAFF
TGTGCCAGCAGTTCCAGGGGAGGGGACACTGAAGCTTTCTTT
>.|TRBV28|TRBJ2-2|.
CASSLYRNTGELFF
TGTGCCAGCAGTCTTTACAGGAACACCGGGGAGCTGTTTTTT
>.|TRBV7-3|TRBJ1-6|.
CASSLAGMDNSPLHF
TGTGCCAGCAGCTTAGCAGGGATGGATAATTCACCCCTCCACTTT
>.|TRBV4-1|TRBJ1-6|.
CASSQVPHLLNSPLHF
TGCGCCAGCAGCCAAGTTCCTCACTTGTTAAATTCACCCCTCCACTTT